A selection of T cell receptor beta chains follows, all from one sample in a study of blood T cell repertoires in COVID-19. TCRdb's copy holds only in-frame clones and misses some; the assay was immunoSEQ multiplex PCR. The profile covers about 200,000 clones, with about nine tenths appearing a single time and about 6% taken by the ten largest. The sequencing input was peripheral blood. The receptors were gathered from a man older than 75 with acute or convalescent COVID-19. Each CDR3 is given with its conserved first and last residue. A D gene is named only where the DNA matches it firmly. Expanded clones get a size class; other rows say once, few or many, or leave the size out.

NA	NA	TRBV7-2	TRBJ2-5	TGTGCCAGCAGCTTACGGCAGGGGGGAGTGGGGGCCAACCAAGAGACCCAGTACTTC	CASSLRQGGVGANQETQYF
NA	NA	TRBV7-2	TRBJ1-5	TGTGCCAGCAGCCACGAACCGGGGCAGCCCCAGCATTTT	CASSHEPGQPQHF
NA	TRBD2	TRBV2	TRBJ2-7	TGTGCCAGCAAAGATAGCGGGGGGAGCTCCTACGAGCAGTACTTC	CASKDSGGSSYEQYF
NA	NA	TRBV18	TRBJ2-2	TGTGCCAGCTCGCAAACTGGGGCCGCGAACACCGGGGAGCTGTTTTTT	CASSQTGAANTGELFF
NA	TRBD2	TRBV6-4	TRBJ2-3	TGTGCCAGCAGTGGCGGGAGAGGAGATACGCAGTATTTT	CASSGGRGDTQYF
NA	TRBD1	TRBV7-9	TRBJ2-7	TGTGCCAGCAGCTTAGGGACAGGGGGTCGCGAGCAGTACTTC	CASSLGTGGREQYF
few	TRBD1	TRBV6-5	TRBJ1-1	TGTGCCATCCTGGGACAGCTGAACACTGAAGCTTTCTTT	CAILGQLNTEAFF
NA	NA	TRBV3-1/TRBV3-2	TRBJ2-7	TGTGCCAGCAGCCAAGATTCCGTCTCCGAGCAGTACTTC	CASSQDSVSEQYF
NA	TRBD2	TRBV7-2	TRBJ2-3	TGTGCCAGCAGCGCGGGACTAGCGGGGAGGGAAGATACGCAGTATTTT	CASSAGLAGREDTQYF
NA	NA	TRBV12-3/TRBV12-4	TRBJ1-1	TGTGCCAGCAGGCCACAGGGGAACACTGAAGCTTTCTTT	CASRPQGNTEAFF
few	TRBD2	TRBV6-6	TRBJ2-3	TGTGCCAGCAACCCTAGCGGGAGTATGGATACGCAGTATTTT	CASNPSGSMDTQYF
few	NA	TRBV5-8	TRBJ1-6	TGTGCCAGCAGCTGGAGTCGGTCACCCCTCCACTTT	CASSWSRSPLHF
few	NA	TRBV27	TRBJ2-1	TGTGCCAGCAGTGGTCCGGAGGTTACGAACAATGAGCAGTTCTTC	CASSGPEVTNNEQFF
few	NA	TRBV6-1	TRBJ2-1	TGTGCCAGCAGTGATTCTTTAGGACTTTTTACTTCGAATGAGCAGTTCTTC	CASSDSLGLFTSNEQFF
NA	TRBD2	TRBV11-3	TRBJ2-1	TGTGCCAGCAGCCGAGGACTAGCGGGAGGCTCCTACAATGAGCAGTTCTTC	CASSRGLAGGSYNEQFF
NA	TRBD1	TRBV3-1/TRBV3-2	TRBJ1-1	TGTGCCAGCAGCCGCACCCAGGGGGTCGGTGAGGCTTTCTTT	CASSRTQGVGEAFF
NA	NA	TRBV10-3	TRBJ1-6	TGTGCCATCAGTGCGACAGGTGAATATAATTCACCCCTCCACTTT	CAISATGEYNSPLHF
NA	NA	TRBV28	TRBJ2-7	TGTGCCAGCAGGGTGGGGGGAACTGGGAGCGAGCAGTACTTC	CASRVGGTGSEQYF
NA	TRBD1	TRBV6-6	TRBJ1-4	TGTGCCAGCAGTTACGACCCACAGGGGACTAATGAAAAACTGTTTTTT	CASSYDPQGTNEKLFF
NA	TRBD1	TRBV10-2	TRBJ1-2	TGCGCCAGCAGCCTCGCTCGGACAGGGGGCGATGGCTACACCTTC	CASSLARTGGDGYTF
NA	TRBD1	TRBV7-2	TRBJ2-7	TGTGCCAGCAGCGTCTCGGACAGGGGGCTCAACGAGCAGTACTTC	CASSVSDRGLNEQYF
NA	NA	TRBV18	TRBJ2-2	TGTGCCAGCTCACCACCGTCGTCAGGGTACACCGGGGAGCTGTTTTTT	CASSPPSSGYTGELFF
NA	NA	TRBV5-4	TRBJ2-1	TGTGCCAGCATTGGGGGGGCGCTAAGCGGTTACAATGAGCAGTTCTTC	CASIGGALSGYNEQFF
NA	TRBD2	TRBV20-1	TRBJ2-1	TGCAGTGCTAGTGGCCCCATTCGGAATAGCGGGAGGAGTAATGAGCAGTTCTTC	CSASGPIRNSGRSNEQFF
NA	NA	TRBV20-1	TRBJ2-7	TGCAGTGTTGCCCAGTCCTACGAGCAGTACTTC	CSVAQSYEQYF
NA	TRBD1	TRBV5-4	TRBJ1-6	TGTGCCAGCAGCTTGAGTGGGACAGGGGAATCACCCCTCCACTTT	CASSLSGTGESPLHF
NA	TRBD2	TRBV5-1	TRBJ2-1	TGCGCCAGCAGCCCGGGACTAGCGGGCGACAATGAGCAGTTCTTC	CASSPGLAGDNEQFF
NA	NA	TRBV30	TRBJ1-6	TGTGCCTGGAGTATCACAGATAATTCACCCCTCCACTTT	CAWSITDNSPLHF
NA	TRBD2	TRBV11-2	TRBJ2-3	TGTGCCAGCAGCTTAAAGCTAGCGGGGAGAAAGACAGATACGCAGTATTTT	CASSLKLAGRKTDTQYF
once	TRBD1	TRBV7-2	TRBJ1-3	TGTGCCAGCAGCTCCCACAGGGGCACGGGAAACACCATATATTTT	CASSSHRGTGNTIYF
NA	NA	TRBV6-2/TRBV6-3	TRBJ1-1	TGTGCCAGCAGCGTACTAACCAGGACTGGGCGGGAAAGAAGCACTGAAGCTTTCTTT	CASSVLTRTGRERSTEAFF
NA	NA	TRBV5-1	TRBJ2-7	TGCGCCAGCAGCTTGGTCCCGGGTCCAGAGAGGCAGTACTTC	CASSLVPGPERQYF
NA	TRBD2	TRBV5-1	TRBJ2-5	TGCGCCAGCAGCCCCGGGACTAGCGGGAGTATTTCAGAGACCCAGTACTTC	CASSPGTSGSISETQYF
NA	NA	TRBV5-1	TRBJ1-2	TGCGCCAGCAGCTTGCGCCCCCAGGGAGGATTCTATGGCTACACCTTC	CASSLRPQGGFYGYTF
NA	NA	TRBV20-1	TRBJ2-7	TGCAGTGCTCTCCTTGGGCTCGAGCAGTACTTC	CSALLGLEQYF
NA	NA	TRBV28	TRBJ1-1	TGTGCCAGCAGTTTGGTCAGGGATCGGGGGGTACTGGGGGCTTTCTTT	CASSLVRDRGVLGAFF
NA	NA	TRBV9	TRBJ2-7	TGTGCCAGCAGTGACGGGGGCTACGAGCAGTACTTC	CASSDGGYEQYF
NA	TRBD1	TRBV28	TRBJ1-5	TGTGCCAGCAGTCGGACAGGGGCGGGTCAGCCCCAGCATTTT	CASSRTGAGQPQHF
NA	NA	TRBV5-1	TRBJ1-2	TGCGCCAGCAGCTTTGACGGGGGCTATGGCTACACCTTC	CASSFDGGYGYTF
NA	NA	TRBV5-6	TRBJ1-4	TGTGCCAGCACACGAATGGCGGCTAATGAAAAACTGTTTTTT	CASTRMAANEKLFF
NA	TRBD1	TRBV9	TRBJ2-7	TGTGCCAGCAGCGTACAGGGACAGGCCTTTTCCGAGCAGTACTTC	CASSVQGQAFSEQYF
once	TRBD2	TRBV24-1	TRBJ2-2	TGTGCCACCAGTGGGGAGGGAGGGACGAACACCGGGGAGCTGTTTTTT	CATSGEGGTNTGELFF
NA	NA	TRBV18	TRBJ2-2	TGTGCCAGCTCACCACGGAGAACAGGCGGCACCGGGGAGCTGTTTTTT	CASSPRRTGGTGELFF
NA	NA	TRBV19	TRBJ2-7	TGTGCCAGTAGCGACAGACACTACGAGCAGTACTTC	CASSDRHYEQYF
NA	NA	TRBV20-1	TRBJ2-1	TGCAGTGCCAGGACTTGGAATGAGCAGTTCTTC	CSARTWNEQFF